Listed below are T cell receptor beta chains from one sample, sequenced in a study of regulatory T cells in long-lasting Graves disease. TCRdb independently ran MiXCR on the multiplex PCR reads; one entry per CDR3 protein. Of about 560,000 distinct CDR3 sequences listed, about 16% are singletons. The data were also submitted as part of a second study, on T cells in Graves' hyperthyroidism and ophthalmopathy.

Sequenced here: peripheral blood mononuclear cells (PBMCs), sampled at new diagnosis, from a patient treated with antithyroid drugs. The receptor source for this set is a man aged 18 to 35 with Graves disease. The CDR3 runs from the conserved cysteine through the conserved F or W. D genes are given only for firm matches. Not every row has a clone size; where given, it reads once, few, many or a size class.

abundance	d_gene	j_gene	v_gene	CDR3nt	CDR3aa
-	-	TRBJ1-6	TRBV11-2	TGTGCCAGCAGCCCCCAAATTCGGAATTCACCCCTCCACTTT	CASSPQIRNSPLHF
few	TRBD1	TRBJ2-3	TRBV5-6	TGTGCCAGCAGCCGACGTGGACAGGCAGCGCCGACAGATACGCAGTATTTT	CASSRRGQAAPTDTQYF
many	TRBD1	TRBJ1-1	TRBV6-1	TGTGCCAGCAGTCCCCGGACAGGGGCGAACACTGAAGCTTTCTTT	CASSPRTGANTEAFF
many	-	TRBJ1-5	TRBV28	TGTGCCAGCAGTCTCAACAGGGTAGGAGGCAATCAGCCCCAGCATTTT	CASSLNRVGGNQPQHF
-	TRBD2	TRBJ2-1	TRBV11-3	TGTGCCAGCAGCCGCGTACTAGCGGAACCCAATGAGCAGTTCTTC	CASSRVLAEPNEQFF
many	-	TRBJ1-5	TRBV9	TGTGCCAGCAGCGACGGAAATAGCAATCAGCCCCAGCATTTT	CASSDGNSNQPQHF
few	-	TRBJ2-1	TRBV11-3	TGTGCCAGCAGCTCAGAACACAGGGCCGCTGAGCAGTTCTTC	CASSSEHRAAEQFF
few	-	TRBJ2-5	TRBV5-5	TGTGCCAGCAGCTCCGGTTTCCAAGAGACCCAGTACTTC	CASSSGFQETQYF
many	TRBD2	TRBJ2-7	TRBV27	TGTGCCAGCAGTACTAGCGGGAGAGTGAACGAGCAGTACTTC	CASSTSGRVNEQYF
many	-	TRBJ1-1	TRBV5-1	TGCGCCAGCATCAATTTCTTCAATGAAGCTTTCTTT	CASINFFNEAFF
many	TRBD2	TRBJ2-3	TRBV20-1	TGCAGTGCTAGGTGGGCTAGCGGGAGCACAGATACGCAGTATTTT	CSARWASGSTDTQYF
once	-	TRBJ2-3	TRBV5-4	TGTGCCAGCGGCCCCCTCGGGGATACGCAGTATTTT	CASGPLGDTQYF
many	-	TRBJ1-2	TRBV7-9	TGTGCCAGCAGCTTAATTGGCAGGAGAATACTTGGCTACACCTTC	CASSLIGRRILGYTF
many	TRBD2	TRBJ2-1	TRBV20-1	TGCAGTGCTAGAGAAACTAGCGGGAGTAGTGAGCAGTTCTTC	CSARETSGSSEQFF
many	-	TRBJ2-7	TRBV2	TGTGCCAGCAGTGAGAGGGGGACCTCCTACGAGCAGTACTTC	CASSERGTSYEQYF
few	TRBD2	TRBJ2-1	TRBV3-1	TGTGCCAGCAGTCACCTAGCGGGAGGGTTCGGCAATGAGCAGTTCTTC	CASSHLAGGFGNEQFF
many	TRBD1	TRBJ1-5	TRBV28	TGTGCCAGCAGTCCGACAGGGGAAGGCAATCAGCCCCAGCATTTT	CASSPTGEGNQPQHF
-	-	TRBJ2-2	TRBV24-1	TGTGCCACCAGTGACCTACTGGGAGTTGGGACCGGGGAGCTGTTTTTT	CATSDLLGVGTGELFF
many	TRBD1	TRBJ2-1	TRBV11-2	TGTGCCAGCAGCTTGGGACAGGGGATTTACAATGAGCAGTTCTTC	CASSLGQGIYNEQFF
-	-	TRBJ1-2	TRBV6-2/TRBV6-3	TGTGCCAGCACTTCCCCAGGGGACTATGGCTACACCTTC	CASTSPGDYGYTF
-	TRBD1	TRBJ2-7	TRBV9	TGTGCCAGCAGCGAACAGGGGGCGCAGTCCTACGAGCAGTACTTC	CASSEQGAQSYEQYF
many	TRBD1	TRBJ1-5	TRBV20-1	TGCAGTGCTAGAGATAGGAGACAGGGTTTTGATCAGCCCCAGCATTTT	CSARDRRQGFDQPQHF
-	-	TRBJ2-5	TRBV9	TGTGCCAGCAGCGTATCCGGCGAGGTGGAGACCCAGTACTTC	CASSVSGEVETQYF
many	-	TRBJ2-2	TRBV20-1	TGCAGTGCTAGAGCGGAGGGGGACACCGGGGAGCTGTTTTTT	CSARAEGDTGELFF
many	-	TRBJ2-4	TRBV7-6	TGTGCCAGCTCGATGGGAGCCAAAAACATTCAGTACTTC	CASSMGAKNIQYF
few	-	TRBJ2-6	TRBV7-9	TGTGCCAGCAGCTTAGTCCGCGGGGCCAACGTCCTGACTTTC	CASSLVRGANVLTF
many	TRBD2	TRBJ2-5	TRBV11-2	TGTGCCAGCAGCTTCCTAAAGGGACTAGCGGGAGAAGAGACCCAGTACTTC	CASSFLKGLAGEETQYF
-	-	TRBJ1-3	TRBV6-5	TGTGCCAGCAGTTACCCCCCAGTCTCTGGAAACACCATATATTTT	CASSYPPVSGNTIYF
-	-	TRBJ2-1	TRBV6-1	TGTGCCAGCCGACCCCCCAGGTCCTACAATGAGCAGTTCTTC	CASRPPRSYNEQFF
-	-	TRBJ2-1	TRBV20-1	TGCAGTGATGACAGGGTGGCGGGAGCGGGTAATGAGCAGTTCTTC	CSDDRVAGAGNEQFF
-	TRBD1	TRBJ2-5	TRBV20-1	TGCAGTGCCAGGGGGAGCAGGGGTCAAGAGACCCAGTACTTC	CSARGSRGQETQYF
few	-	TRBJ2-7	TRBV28	TGTGCCAGCAGTTTCCACGACAGATACGAGCAGTACTTC	CASSFHDRYEQYF
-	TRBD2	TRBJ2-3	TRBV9	TGTGCCAGCAGCGTAGGACTAGCGGAGGCCACAGATACGCAGTATTTT	CASSVGLAEATDTQYF
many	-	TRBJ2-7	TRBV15	TGTGCCACCAGCAGGTTACCGGTAGGAGGGAGCGCCTACGAGCAGTACTTC	CATSRLPVGGSAYEQYF
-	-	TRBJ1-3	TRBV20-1	TGCAGTGTTACAAGGGGAGGGGCGAACACCATATATTTT	CSVTRGGANTIYF
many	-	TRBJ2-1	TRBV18	TGTGCCAGCTCACCACCTGGGGCGGCCTTCTCCTACAATGAGCAGTTCTTC	CASSPPGAAFSYNEQFF
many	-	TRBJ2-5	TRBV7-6	TGTGCCAGCAGCTTGGGCCTTGGGGAGACCCAGTACTTC	CASSLGLGETQYF
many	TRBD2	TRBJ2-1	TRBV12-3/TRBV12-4	TGTGCCAGCAGTGATACGGGGCTAGCGGGAGGTTATGATGAGCAGTTCTTC	CASSDTGLAGGYDEQFF
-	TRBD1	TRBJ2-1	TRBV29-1	TGCAGCATAGAAACAGGGGGCTCTAGCGATGAGCAGTTCTTC	CSIETGGSSDEQFF
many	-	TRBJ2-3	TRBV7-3	TGTGCCAGCAGCAACTCGCCTCCGGGGACGGACACAGATACGCAGTATTTT	CASSNSPPGTDTDTQYF